The text below deals with one T cell receptor (beta chain). This entry is derived from a study of blood T cell repertoires in COVID-19. In the study overall: The United States, Italy and Spain provided the acute and convalescent COVID-19 samples. PBMCs, B-cell-depleted T cells, or T cells provided the cDNA or gDNA that made up the material.

The CDR3 runs to 14 residues. The trim removed 5 bases at V and 4 bases at J, leaving 5 bases unmatched. Germline V CDR1 and CDR2: LNHDA, SQIVND (reference sequence). Original methodology: By means of reference gene primer amplification, nucleated cell counts were estimated. Repertoires were generated with immunoSEQ multiplex PCR, while TCRdb's copy carries only in-frame clones and drops some. The DNA was the basis for D and trimming; V, J and clone size are from that table. Of 65,000 to 90,000 clones listed, roughly nine tenths are singletons. The sample taken for sequencing was peripheral blood. The sequence came from a man aged 50 to 59 with acute or convalescent COVID-19. The chain carries TRBV19 and TRBJ2-1; 7 nucleotides match TRBD2. CDR3 in DNA: TGTGCCAGTAGTGGGGGGGAGTCTTACAATGAGCAGTTCTTC. Protein: CASSGGESYNEQFF.